This T cell receptor (beta chain) was identified in a study of T cells after yellow fever vaccination. The germline CDR1 and CDR2 sequences are MGHDK and SYGVNS. Deletions cut 2 bases from V and 11 bases from J, with 10 bases between. The CDR3 sequence is 11 residues long. TCRdb reprocessed the 5' RACE reads via MiXCR and lists one record per CDR3 protein. Of just under 600,000 distinct CDR3 sequences listed, roughly 14% are singletons. This chain joins TRBV25-1 and TRBJ2-7, with no clear D. The sequencing here drew on PBMCs, taken on the day of the yellow fever booster vaccination. The sequence was obtained from a man younger than 45 who received the YFV17D yellow fever vaccine. DNA for the CDR3: TGTGCCAGCAGTGAAAGCTTGGGGAAGTACTTC. It specifies CASSESLGKYF.